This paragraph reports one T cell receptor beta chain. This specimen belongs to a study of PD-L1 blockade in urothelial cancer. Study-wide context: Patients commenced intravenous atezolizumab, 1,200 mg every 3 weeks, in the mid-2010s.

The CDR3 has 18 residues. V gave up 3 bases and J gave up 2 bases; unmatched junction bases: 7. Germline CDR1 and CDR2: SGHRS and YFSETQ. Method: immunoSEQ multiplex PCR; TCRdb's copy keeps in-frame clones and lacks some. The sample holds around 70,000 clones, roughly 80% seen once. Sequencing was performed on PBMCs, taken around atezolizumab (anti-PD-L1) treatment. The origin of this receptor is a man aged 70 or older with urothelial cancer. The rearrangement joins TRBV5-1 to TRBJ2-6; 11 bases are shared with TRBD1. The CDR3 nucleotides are TGCGCCAGCAGCTCCGGACAGGGGGCGCTTGCTGGGGCCAACGTCCTGACTTTC. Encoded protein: CASSSGQGALAGANVLTF. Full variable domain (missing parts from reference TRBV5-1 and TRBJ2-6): KAGVTQTPRYLIKTRGQQVTLSCSPISGHRSVSWYQQTPGQGLQFLFEYFSETQRNKGNFPGRFSGRQFSNSRSEMNVSTLELGDSALYLCASSSGQGALAGANVLTFGAGSRLTVL.